A selection of T cell receptor beta chains follows, all from one sample in a study of CD8 T cells in Susac syndrome. MiXCR was run by TCRdb on the immunoSEQ multiplex PCR reads, yielding one entry per CDR3 protein. The sample lists roughly 130,000 distinct CDR3 sequences; around 94% were seen once. The sequencing sample was made of CD8+ T cells from PBMCs. These receptors were obtained from a human donor with Susac syndrome. Both conserved end residues are part of each CDR3. A D gene is named only where the DNA matches it firmly. A clone size is listed for some rows: how often the clone was seen (once, few, many), or a class if it is expanded.

>NA|NA|TRBJ2-7|TRBV5-4
CASSFDRAYEQYF
TGTGCCAGCAGCTTTGACAGAGCCTACGAGCAGTACTTC
>NA|NA|TRBJ2-3|TRBV24-1
CATSAPSGDTQYF
TGTGCCACCAGTGCACCCTCCGGGGATACGCAGTATTTT
>TRBD1|NA|TRBJ1-1|TRBV4-2
CASSQEVQGATEAFF
TGTGCCAGCAGCCAAGAAGTACAGGGGGCCACTGAAGCTTTCTTT
>NA|once|TRBJ2-5|TRBV7-6
CASSPEEGKETQYF
TGTGCCAGCAGCCCAGAAGAGGGGAAAGAGACCCAGTACTTC
>NA|NA|TRBJ1-2|TRBV23-1
CASSHCRAVGRGYTF
TGCGCCAGCAGTCATTGCCGGGCGGTGGGACGGGGCTACACCTTC
>NA|NA|TRBJ1-1|TRBV20-1
CSADMNTEAFF
TGCAGTGCCGACATGAACACTGAAGCTTTCTTT
>NA|NA|TRBJ2-5|TRBV9
CASSGDTGIETQYF
TGTGCCAGCAGCGGGGACACAGGTATAGAGACCCAGTACTTC
>NA|NA|TRBJ1-6|TRBV2
CARQTDRTRALHF
TGTGCCAGACAAACAGACAGGACCCGGGCCCTCCACTTT
>NA|NA|TRBJ2-3|TRBV9
CASSGQGGTDTQYF
TGTGCCAGCAGCGGGCAGGGTGGCACAGATACGCAGTATTTT
>NA|NA|TRBJ2-1|TRBV29-1
CSVWGRGGAEEQFF
TGCAGCGTTTGGGGCAGAGGCGGTGCTGAGGAGCAGTTCTTC
>TRBD2|NA|TRBJ2-1|TRBV29-1
CSVASSGGAGNEQFF
TGCAGCGTTGCGTCTAGCGGGGGGGCGGGGAATGAGCAGTTCTTC
>NA|NA|TRBJ1-2|TRBV19
CASSMQGEMADGYTF
TGTGCCAGTAGTATGCAAGGGGAGATGGCGGATGGCTACACCTTC
>NA|once|TRBJ2-3|TRBV29-1
CSVEDRLGDTQYF
TGCAGCGTTGAAGACAGGTTAGGAGATACGCAGTATTTT
>TRBD1|once|TRBJ1-6|TRBV9
CASSQLGTGQNSPLHF
TGTGCCAGCAGCCAACTTGGGACAGGGCAGAATTCACCCCTCCACTTT
>TRBD1|NA|TRBJ1-6|TRBV6-1
CASRSVEGALSYNSPLHF
TGTGCCAGCAGGTCCGTTGAGGGGGCGCTTTCCTATAATTCACCCCTCCACTTT
>NA|NA|TRBJ2-3|TRBV21-1
CASSDPTSGGRGADTQYF
TGTGCCAGCAGCGACCCGACTAGCGGGGGGCGGGGAGCAGATACGCAGTATTTT
>TRBD1|NA|TRBJ2-3|TRBV7-2
CASYSPGQGFHTQYF
TGTGCCAGCTACTCTCCGGGACAGGGCTTCCATACGCAGTATTTT
>NA|NA|TRBJ2-7|TRBV4-1
CASSQDSGFTYEQYF
TGCGCCAGCAGCCAAGATTCAGGTTTTACCTACGAGCAGTACTTC
>NA|NA|TRBJ1-1|TRBV19
CASSIEGRHRTEAFF
TGTGCCAGTAGTATCGAAGGGAGGCATCGGACTGAAGCTTTCTTT
>TRBD2|NA|TRBJ2-3|TRBV11-3
CASSFQRGGTDTQYF
TGTGCCAGCAGCTTCCAGCGGGGGGGCACAGATACGCAGTATTTT
>NA|NA|TRBJ1-4|TRBV7-2
CASSLGSTNEKLFF
TGTGCCAGCAGCTTAGGTTCAACTAATGAAAAACTGTTTTTT
>NA|NA|TRBJ2-7|TRBV18
CASSPTAAYEQYF
TGTGCCAGCTCCCCCACAGCAGCGTACGAGCAGTACTTC
>NA|NA|TRBJ1-1|TRBV5-4
CAGWTAMNTEAFF
TGTGCCGGATGGACAGCAATGAACACTGAAGCTTTCTTT
>NA|few|TRBJ1-2|TRBV4-3
CASSPGTSDDGYTF
TGCGCCAGCAGCCCCGGGACGTCGGATGATGGCTACACCTTC
>NA|NA|TRBJ1-2|TRBV4-2
CASSQERVLNYGYTF
TGTGCCAGCAGCCAAGAAAGGGTACTTAACTATGGCTACACCTTC
>NA|NA|TRBJ2-1|TRBV29-1
CSVVGFSENEQFF
TGCAGCGTTGTGGGGTTCTCAGAAAATGAGCAGTTCTTC
>NA|NA|TRBJ1-1|TRBV15
CATSFSGTEAFF
TGTGCCACCAGCTTTTCCGGGACAGAAGCTTTCTTT
>NA|NA|TRBJ2-7|TRBV27
CASGGWTDITYEQYF
TGTGCCAGCGGAGGGTGGACAGACATTACCTACGAGCAGTACTTC
>NA|NA|TRBJ2-7|TRBV11-3
CASSTNSYEQYF
TGTGCCAGCAGCACGAACTCCTACGAGCAGTACTTC
>TRBD2|NA|TRBJ2-2|TRBV9
CASTPSGGSGELFF
TGTGCCAGCACCCCTAGCGGGGGAAGCGGGGAGCTGTTTTTT
>TRBD1|NA|TRBJ1-2|TRBV4-1
CASSQAPQGANYGYTF
TGCGCCAGCAGCCAAGCCCCTCAGGGGGCTAACTATGGCTACACCTTC
>NA|NA|TRBJ2-3|TRBV12-3/TRBV12-4
CANGGGPSDTQYF
TGTGCCAACGGCGGCGGGCCATCAGATACGCAGTATTTT
>NA|NA|TRBJ1-6|TRBV7-8
CASSLGTYNSPLHF
TGTGCCAGCAGCTTAGGGACTTATAATTCACCCCTCCACTTT
>NA|NA|TRBJ2-5|TRBV5-1
CASSLGLIGIVKTQYF
TGCGCCAGCAGCTTGGGCCTCATAGGGATAGTTAAGACCCAGTACTTC
>TRBD2|NA|TRBJ2-5|TRBV4-1
CASSPGTSGVHQETQYF
TGCGCCAGCAGCCCAGGGACTAGCGGGGTCCATCAAGAGACCCAGTACTTC
>TRBD1|once|TRBJ1-5|TRBV12-5
CASGWGTGNQPQHF
TGTGCTAGTGGTTGGGGGACAGGGAATCAGCCCCAGCATTTT
>NA|NA|TRBJ2-3|TRBV13
CASSLAHSRLGGTDTQYF
TGTGCCAGCAGCTTAGCCCACTCTAGACTAGGCGGGACAGATACGCAGTATTTT
>NA|NA|TRBJ2-3|TRBV20-1
CSARGEHRESQYF
TGCAGTGCTAGAGGGGAACACAGGGAGTCGCAGTATTTT
>NA|NA|TRBJ2-5|TRBV29-1
CSVLGRSIQETQYF
TGCAGCGTTTTGGGACGGTCTATCCAAGAGACCCAGTACTTC
>NA|NA|TRBJ1-1|TRBV11-2
CASSLEYTEAFF
TGTGCCAGCAGCTTAGAGTACACTGAAGCTTTCTTT
>NA|NA|TRBJ2-7|TRBV11-2
CASRGGTANYEQYF
TGTGCCAGCAGAGGGGGGACAGCCAACTACGAGCAGTACTTC
>TRBD1|NA|TRBJ2-7|TRBV7-8
CASSPRDRFSYEQYF
TGTGCCAGCAGCCCCCGGGACAGATTCTCCTACGAGCAGTACTTC
>NA|NA|TRBJ2-3|TRBV2
CASSLPGVGTDTQYF
TGTGCCAGCAGCCTCCCAGGGGTCGGCACAGATACGCAGTATTTT
>NA|NA|TRBJ2-7|TRBV5-1
CASSLDPGSSYEQYF
TGCGCCAGCAGCTTGGATCCGGGTTCCTCCTACGAGCAGTACTTC
>TRBD1|NA|TRBJ1-2|TRBV6-5
CASSYSGTAFNTF
TGTGCCAGCAGTTACTCTGGGACAGCGTTCAACACCTTC
>NA|NA|TRBJ2-5|TRBV19
CASSIETGLFQETQYF
TGTGCCAGTAGTATAGAAACAGGACTCTTCCAAGAGACCCAGTACTTC
>TRBD1|NA|TRBJ2-3|TRBV6-1
CASSPSTGEVHDTQYF
TGTGCCAGCAGCCCATCCACAGGGGAAGTGCACGATACGCAGTATTTT
>NA|NA|TRBJ2-5|TRBV7-9
CASGILGQETQYF
TGTGCCAGCGGCATTCTGGGACAAGAGACCCAGTACTTC
>NA|NA|TRBJ2-1|TRBV3-1
CASSPNSYNEQFF
TGTGCCAGCAGCCCGAACTCCTACAATGAGCAGTTCTTC
>NA|NA|TRBJ2-6|TRBV12-3/TRBV12-4
CASSLPNSSSGANVLTF
TGTGCCAGCAGTTTACCCAACTCGAGCTCTGGGGCCAACGTCCTGACTTTC
>TRBD1|NA|TRBJ1-1|TRBV29-1
CSVVGQKGAGTEAFF
TGCAGCGTTGTAGGGCAGAAGGGGGCAGGCACTGAAGCTTTCTTT
>NA|NA|TRBJ1-1|TRBV7-8
CASSLTGTHTEAFF
TGTGCCAGCAGCCTAACCGGGACCCACACTGAAGCTTTCTTT
>NA|NA|TRBJ1-5|TRBV20-1
CSAKAGGYQHF
TGCAGTGCCAAAGCGGGGGGTTACCAGCATTTT
>TRBD2|NA|TRBJ2-5|TRBV11-2
CASTLAGGEETQYF
TGTGCCAGCACGCTAGCGGGGGGCGAAGAGACCCAGTACTTC